This TCR beta chain emerged from a study of blood T cell repertoires in COVID-19. Here immunoSEQ multiplex PCR was the method, and the copy in TCRdb shows in-frame clones only, minus some. The sample has over 350,000 clones; nearly 90% are singletons. In germline, CDR1 is SGHAT, CDR2 FQNNGV. This CDR3 contains 14 residues. The V segment lost 3 bases and the J segment 6 bases; nucleotides outside the gene matches: 5. The rearrangement joins TRBV11-2 to TRBJ1-3; TRBD1 matches at 7 bases. The sample taken for sequencing was PBMCs or T cells enriched from blood (not recorded which). This TCR came from a woman between 18 and 29 years old with acute COVID-19. This CDR3 reads CASSFQQGTNTIYF. The CDR3 DNA reads TGTGCCAGCAGCTTCCAACAGGGGACAAACACCATATATTTT.